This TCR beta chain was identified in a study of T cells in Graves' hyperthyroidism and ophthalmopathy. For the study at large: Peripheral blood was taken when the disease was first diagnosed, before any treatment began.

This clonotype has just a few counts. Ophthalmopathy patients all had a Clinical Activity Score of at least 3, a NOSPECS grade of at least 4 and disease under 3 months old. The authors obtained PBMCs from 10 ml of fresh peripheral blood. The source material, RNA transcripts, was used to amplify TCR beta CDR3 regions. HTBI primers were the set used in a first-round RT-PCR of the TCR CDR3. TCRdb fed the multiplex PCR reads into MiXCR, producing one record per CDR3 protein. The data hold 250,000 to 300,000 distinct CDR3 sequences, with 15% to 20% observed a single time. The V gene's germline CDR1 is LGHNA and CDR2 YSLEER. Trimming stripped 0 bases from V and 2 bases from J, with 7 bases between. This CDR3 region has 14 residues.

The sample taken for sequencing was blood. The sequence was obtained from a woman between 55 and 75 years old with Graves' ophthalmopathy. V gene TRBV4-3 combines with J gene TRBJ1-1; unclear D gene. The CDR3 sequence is CASSQEAYNTEAFF. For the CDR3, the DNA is TGCGCCAGCAGCCAAGAGGCATATAACACTGAAGCTTTCTTT.